The source of this TCR beta chain is a study of PD-L1 blockade in urothelial cancer. Whole-study context: From 2014, patients received atezolizumab, given as 1,200 mg intravenously every 3 weeks. Study patients had been treated with 0 to 3 previous chemotherapy regimens. Points from the study as a whole: Durable-benefit patients expanded tumor-associated blood clones more at 3 weeks.

The CDR3 is 13 residues long. CDR1 is WSHSY, CDR2 SAAADI, per germline. Trimming left V 4 bases short and J 10 bases short, with 16 bases between. Synthetic templates analogous to TCR were spiked into all PCRs individually. TCRdb's copy holds only in-frame clones and misses some; the assay was immunoSEQ multiplex PCR. The table records tens of thousands of clones, around 90% of them present only once. This sample's time point: pretreatment peripheral blood. The table lists this clone with a count of one. Its matching antigen is unknown. This sequence was found in a man between 60 and 75 years old with urothelial cancer. The sequencing used PBMCs, collected around atezolizumab (anti-PD-L1) treatment. The V and J genes are TRBV10-2 and TRBJ1-1; maybe TRBD1 (6 bases). This CDR3 is CASSGAQGRRAFF. The CDR3 DNA sequence: TGCGCCAGCAGTGGAGCACAGGGAAGGAGAGCTTTCTTT.